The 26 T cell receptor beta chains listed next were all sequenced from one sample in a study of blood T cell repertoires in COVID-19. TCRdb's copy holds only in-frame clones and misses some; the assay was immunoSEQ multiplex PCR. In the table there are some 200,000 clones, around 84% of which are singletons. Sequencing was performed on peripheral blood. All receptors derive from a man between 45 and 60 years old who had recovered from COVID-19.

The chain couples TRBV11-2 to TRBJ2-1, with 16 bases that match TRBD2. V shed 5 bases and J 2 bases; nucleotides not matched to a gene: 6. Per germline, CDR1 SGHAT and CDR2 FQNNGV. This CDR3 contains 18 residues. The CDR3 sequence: CASSRGLAGGGPYNEQFF. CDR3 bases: TGTGCCAGCAGCAGGGGACTAGCGGGAGGGGGACCCTACAATGAGCAGTTCTTC.

This CDR3 is CAAGRGGETQYF. CDR3 in DNA: TGTGCCGCCGGTCGGGGGGGAGAGACCCAGTACTTC. This rearrangement joins TRBV6-5 to TRBJ2-5; TRBD2 matches 8 bases. The length of the CDR3 is 12 residues. The V and J ends lost 11 bases and 4 bases, in that order; junction bases with no gene match: 6. The germline CDR1 and CDR2 sequences are MNHEY and SVGAGI.

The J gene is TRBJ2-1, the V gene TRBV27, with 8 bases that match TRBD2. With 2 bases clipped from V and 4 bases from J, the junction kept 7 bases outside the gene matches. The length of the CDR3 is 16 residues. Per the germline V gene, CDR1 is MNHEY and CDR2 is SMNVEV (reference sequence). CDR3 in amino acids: CASSLPGASGYNEQFF. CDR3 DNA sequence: TGTGCCAGCAGTTTACCCGGGGCTAGCGGGTACAATGAGCAGTTCTTC.

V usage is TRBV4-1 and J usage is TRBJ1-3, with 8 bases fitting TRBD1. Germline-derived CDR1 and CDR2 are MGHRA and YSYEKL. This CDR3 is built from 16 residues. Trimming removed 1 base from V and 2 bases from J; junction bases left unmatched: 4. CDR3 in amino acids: CASSQVAGGTGNTIYF. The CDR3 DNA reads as TGCGCCAGCAGCCAAGTCGCAGGGGGCACTGGAAACACCATATATTTT.

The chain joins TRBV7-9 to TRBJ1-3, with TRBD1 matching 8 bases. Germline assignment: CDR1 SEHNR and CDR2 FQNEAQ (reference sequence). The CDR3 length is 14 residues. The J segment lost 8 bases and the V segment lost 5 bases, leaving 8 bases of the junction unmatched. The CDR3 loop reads CASSPPTGEDTIYF. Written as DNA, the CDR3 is TGTGCCAGCAGCCCGCCGACAGGGGAGGACACCATATATTTT.

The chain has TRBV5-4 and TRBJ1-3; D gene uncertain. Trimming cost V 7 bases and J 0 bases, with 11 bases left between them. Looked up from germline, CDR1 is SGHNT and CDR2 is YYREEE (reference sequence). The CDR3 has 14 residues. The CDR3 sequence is CASSSGNSGNTIYF. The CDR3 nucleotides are TGTGCCAGCTCCTCGGGGAACTCTGGAAACACCATATATTTT.

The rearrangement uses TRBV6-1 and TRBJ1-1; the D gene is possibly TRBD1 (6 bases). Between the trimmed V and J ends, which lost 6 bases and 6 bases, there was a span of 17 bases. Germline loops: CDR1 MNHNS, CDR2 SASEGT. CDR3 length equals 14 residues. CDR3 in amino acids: CASSTPGGHAEAFF. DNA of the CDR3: TGTGCCAGCAGCACACCGGGGGGCCACGCTGAAGCTTTCTTT.

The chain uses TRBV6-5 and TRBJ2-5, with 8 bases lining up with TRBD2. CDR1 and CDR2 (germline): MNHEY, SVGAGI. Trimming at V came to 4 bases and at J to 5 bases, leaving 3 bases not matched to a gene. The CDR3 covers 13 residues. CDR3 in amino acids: CASSSGGGETQYF. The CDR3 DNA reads TGTGCCAGCAGTTCGGGGGGGGGTGAGACCCAGTACTTC.

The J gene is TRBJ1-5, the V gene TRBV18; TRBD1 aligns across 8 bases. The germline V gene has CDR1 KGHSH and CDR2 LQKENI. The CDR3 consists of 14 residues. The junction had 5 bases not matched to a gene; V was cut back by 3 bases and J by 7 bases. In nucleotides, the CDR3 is TGTGCCAGCTCACCTACAGGGGGGGGGCAGCCCCAGCATTTT. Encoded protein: CASSPTGGGQPQHF.

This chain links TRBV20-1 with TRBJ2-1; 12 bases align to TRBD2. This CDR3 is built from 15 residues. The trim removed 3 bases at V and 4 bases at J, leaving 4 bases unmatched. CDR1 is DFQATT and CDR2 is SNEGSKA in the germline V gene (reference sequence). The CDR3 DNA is TGCAGTGCTAGTGCTACTAGCGGGAGGTACAATGAGCAGTTCTTC. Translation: CSASATSGRYNEQFF.

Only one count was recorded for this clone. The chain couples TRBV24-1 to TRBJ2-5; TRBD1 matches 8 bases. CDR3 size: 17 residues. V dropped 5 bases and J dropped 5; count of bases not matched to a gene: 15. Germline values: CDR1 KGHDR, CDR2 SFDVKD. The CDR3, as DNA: TGTGCCACCAGTGTTTATAGTCTGGCGACAGGGGAGGAGACCCAGTACTTC. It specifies CATSVYSLATGEETQYF.

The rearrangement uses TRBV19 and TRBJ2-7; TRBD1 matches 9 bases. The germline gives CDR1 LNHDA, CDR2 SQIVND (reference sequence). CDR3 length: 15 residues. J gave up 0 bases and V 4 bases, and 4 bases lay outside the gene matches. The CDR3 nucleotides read TGTGCCAGTAGTAAAGGACAGGGGCCCTCCTACGAGCAGTACTTC. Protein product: CASSKGQGPSYEQYF.

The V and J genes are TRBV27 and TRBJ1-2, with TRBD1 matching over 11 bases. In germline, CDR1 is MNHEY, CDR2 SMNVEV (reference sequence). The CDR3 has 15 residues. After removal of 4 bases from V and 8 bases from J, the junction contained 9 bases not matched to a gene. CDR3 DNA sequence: TGTGCCAGCAGTTCACCGGGACAGGGGGTGAAAGGCTACACCTTC. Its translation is CASSSPGQGVKGYTF.

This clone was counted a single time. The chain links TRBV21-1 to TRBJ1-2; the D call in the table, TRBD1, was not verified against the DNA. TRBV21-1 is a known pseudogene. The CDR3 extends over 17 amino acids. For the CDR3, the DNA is TGTGCCAGCAGCAAAGTCATTTGGGGGAAGGGGGACTATGGCTACACCTTC. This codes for CASSKVIWGKGDYGYTF.

CDR3 coding DNA: TGTGCCAGCAGCCTCGACAGGGACTATGGCTACACCTTC. This codes for CASSLDRDYGYTF. The chain joins TRBV6-5 to TRBJ1-2, with 7 bases lining up with TRBD1. V trimming: 6 bases; J trimming: 3 bases; junction bases outside the gene matches: 4. The germline V gene encodes CDR1 MNHEY and CDR2 SVGAGI. This CDR3 contains 13 residues.

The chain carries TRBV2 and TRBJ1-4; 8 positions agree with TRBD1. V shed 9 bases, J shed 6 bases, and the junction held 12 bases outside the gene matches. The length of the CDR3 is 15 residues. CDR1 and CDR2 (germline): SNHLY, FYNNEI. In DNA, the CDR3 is TGTGCCAGTTCTCCTCAGGGGGCTGGGGATGAAAAACTGTTTTTT. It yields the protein CASSPQGAGDEKLFF. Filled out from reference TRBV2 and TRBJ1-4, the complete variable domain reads EPEVTQTPSHQVTQMGQEVILRCVPISNHLYFYWYRQILGQKVEFLVSFYNNEISEKSEIFDDQFSVERPDGSNFTLKIRSTKLEDSAMYFCASSPQGAGDEKLFFGSGTQLSVL.

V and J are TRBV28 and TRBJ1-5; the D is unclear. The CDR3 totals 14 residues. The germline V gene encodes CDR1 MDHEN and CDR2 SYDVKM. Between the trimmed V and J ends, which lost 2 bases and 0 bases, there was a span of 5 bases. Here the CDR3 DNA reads TGTGCCAGCAGTTTAAGCATTAGCAATCAGCCCCAGCATTTT. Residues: CASSLSISNQPQHF.

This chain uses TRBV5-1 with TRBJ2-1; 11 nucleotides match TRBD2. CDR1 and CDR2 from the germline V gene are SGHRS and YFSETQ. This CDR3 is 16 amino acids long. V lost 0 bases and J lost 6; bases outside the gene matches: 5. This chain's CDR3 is CASSLVIAGGVNEQFF. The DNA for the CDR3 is TGCGCCAGCAGCTTGGTTATAGCGGGAGGGGTCAATGAGCAGTTCTTC.

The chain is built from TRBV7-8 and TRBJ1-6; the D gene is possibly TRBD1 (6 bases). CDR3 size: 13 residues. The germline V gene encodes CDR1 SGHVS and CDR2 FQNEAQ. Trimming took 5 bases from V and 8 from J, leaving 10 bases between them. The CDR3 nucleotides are TGTGCCAGCAGCAGGGACACTTATTCACCCCTCCACTTT. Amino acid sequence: CASSRDTYSPLHF.

CDR3 bases: TGTGCCAGCAGCCAAGGTGGGGGACAGGAACATGAGCAGTTCTTC. This sequence encodes CASSQGGGQEHEQFF. V gene TRBV4-2 combines with J gene TRBJ2-1; TRBD1 agrees at 8 bases. CDR1 LGHNA and CDR2 YNFKEQ come from the germline V gene. The CDR3 covers 15 residues. V shed 1 base, J shed 8 bases, and the junction held 7 bases outside the gene matches.

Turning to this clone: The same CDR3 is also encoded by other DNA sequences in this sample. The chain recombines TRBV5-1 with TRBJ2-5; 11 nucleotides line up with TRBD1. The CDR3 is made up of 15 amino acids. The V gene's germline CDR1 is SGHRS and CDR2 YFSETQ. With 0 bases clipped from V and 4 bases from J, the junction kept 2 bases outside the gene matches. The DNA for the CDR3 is TGCGCCAGCAGCTTGGGGACAGGGGGCCGAGAGACCCAGTACTTC. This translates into CASSLGTGGRETQYF.

The CDR3 here is CASSSSPGGVAGEQFF. CDR3 in DNA: TGTGCCAGCAGTTCCTCGCCGGGAGGGGTAGCGGGAGAGCAGTTCTTC. The gene calls are TRBV6-2 or TRBV6-3 and TRBJ2-1; 8 bases align to TRBD2. This CDR3 contains 16 residues. The V segment lost 4 bases and the J segment 10 bases; nucleotides outside the gene matches: 15. Germline V gene lookup returns CDR1 MNHEY and CDR2 SVGEGT.

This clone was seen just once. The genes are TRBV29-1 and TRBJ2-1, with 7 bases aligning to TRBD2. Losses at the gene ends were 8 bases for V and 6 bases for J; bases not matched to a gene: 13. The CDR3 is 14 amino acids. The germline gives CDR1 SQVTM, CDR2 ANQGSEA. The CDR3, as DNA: TGCAGCTCGAACAGGCAACTAGCGAGCAATGAGCAGTTCTTC. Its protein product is CSSNRQLASNEQFF.

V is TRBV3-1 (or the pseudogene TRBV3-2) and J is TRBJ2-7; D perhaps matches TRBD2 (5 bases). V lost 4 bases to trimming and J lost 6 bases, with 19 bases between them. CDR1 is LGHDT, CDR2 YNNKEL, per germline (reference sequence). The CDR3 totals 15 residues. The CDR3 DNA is TGTGCCAGCAGCCCCAACCAACTAGTTGGTGGCGAGCAGTACTTC. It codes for CASSPNQLVGGEQYF.

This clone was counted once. CDR3 coding DNA: TGTGCCAGCAGTTTGGTTAGGGGGCGCACTGAAGCTTTCTTT. It encodes CASSLVRGRTEAFF. The chain couples TRBV28 to TRBJ1-1, with 7 positions matching TRBD1. The V gene's germline CDR1 is MDHEN and CDR2 SYDVKM. J lost 4 bases, V lost 3 bases, and 5 bases had no gene match. This CDR3 is 14 amino acids long.

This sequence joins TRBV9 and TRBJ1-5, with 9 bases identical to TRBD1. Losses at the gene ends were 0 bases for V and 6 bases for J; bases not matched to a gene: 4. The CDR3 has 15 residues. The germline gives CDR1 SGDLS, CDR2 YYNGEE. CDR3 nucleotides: TGTGCCAGCAGCGTAGGTACAGGGGGCATTCAGCCCCAGCATTTT. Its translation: CASSVGTGGIQPQHF.